This record looks at one T cell receptor beta chain sequence and its context. This clone appeared a single time. Its binding antigen is unknown. No base quality values were provided; no much bigger clone lies one nucleotide off. This specimen comes from a study of shared clonotypes between healthy human individuals (dated by TCRdb to the early 2020s). For the wider study: A few men and two women, aged 18 to 49 years, made up the cohort. Between about 0.8 and 9 billion PBMCs per donor were obtained by leukapheresis. Libraries were prepared and TCR repertoires were sequenced by different laboratories using diverse techniques, in order to increase sequencing depth and limit assay-specific biases. Blood TCR repertoires of a handful of healthy adults were deeply sequenced to estimate repertoire size and the extent of clonotype sharing between individuals. For each donor, CD4 naive and CD4 memory were each run on three plates, CD8 naive on two plates, and CD8 memory on one plate. Points the paper makes about the study in general: Sampling was restricted to blood, and TCR repertoires in tissue are likely to differ from TCR repertoires in blood. Clonotypes shared by all four sorted-subset donors showed higher generation probabilities than non-shared clonotypes. Across four donors, approximately 4.6% of naive CD4, 3.5% of naive CD8, roughly 2.3% of memory CD4, and under 0.45% of memory CD8 clonotypes were shared. Pairwise subsampling led to the expectation that sequencing depth would affect the degree of clonotype sharing among donors. The small number of donors limited the genetic and exposure-history diversity represented. Naive subsets generally had larger estimated clonotype richness than memory subsets. Rarefaction of sorted-subset datasets indicated incomplete sequencing despite the large sequencing depth.

From cysteine to phenylalanine, the CDR3 is 14 amino acids long. The CDR3 DNA has 42 bases and is translated from base 1. At the junction V is shortened by 4 bases and J by 0 bases, with 11 bases in between. The germline V gene encodes CDR1 SGHTS and CDR2 YDEGEE. Using the deep immunoSEQ assay, multiplex PCR amplified TCR CDR3 regions from genomic DNA. Genomic DNA extracted from each cell subset was distributed evenly over all wells of several immunoSEQ 96-well plates, and each plate served as one replicate. For sorted subsets, each replicate PCR was loaded with approximately 200 ng genomic DNA, equivalent to 25,000 to 35,000 T cell genomes. Purified libraries were quantified with a Qubit 3.0 fluorometer, sized on a Bioanalyzer 2100, and re-quantified with the KAPA Library Quantification kit. Every immunoSEQ 96-well plate was sequenced on a dedicated single-read 150-cycle Illumina NextSeq 550 flow cell. In the source study's methods: Because only junctional sequences without quality scores were contained in the immunoSEQ output, filtering matching that applied to full-length reads could not be performed. To assign V/J genes and CDR3, sequences were annotated against IMGT germline references using PyIR, a Python wrapper for IgBLAST v1.9. Reads were filtered out if the reads had weak V/J assignments (E-value above 1e-6), no CDR3, stop codons, out-of-frame junctions, or ambiguous translated residues. V3J clonotypes were defined as sequences sharing the same inferred V gene, J gene, and CDR3 amino acid sequence. The percentage overlap between two repertoires was calculated by dividing the number of shared unique clonotypes by the size of the smaller repertoire. Richness of each repertoire was evaluated using RTK rarefaction, the Chao1 estimator, and Recon v2.1 estimates of unobserved clonotypes. Generation probabilities for all TCRbeta clonotypes obtained by the gDNA method from a handful of donors were computed using OLGA. This immuneACCESS table, as held by TCRdb, lists in-frame sequences with V and J called but not all clones. Of the missing ones, under half trace to an unresolved V gene in checked studies; the others have no known cause. The V and J calls and clone size are taken from that table; D and trimming were inferred from the DNA. For this sample the table gives about 2.1 million clones, of which just under 95% were detected only once. The ten largest clonotypes hold around 1.7% of the sample.

CD8 naive samples were obtained by positive selection for CCR7 among CD45RO-negative cells, yielding a CD45RA+CCR7+ population from which TemRA cells were excluded. The donors were healthy, HIV-negative adults who had no recently reported acute infections or vaccinations. All donors were Caucasian adults living in Nashville, Tennessee, USA. After blood collection by leukapheresis, PBMCs were isolated using Ficoll-Histopaque density gradient centrifugation and then cryopreserved in the vapor phase of liquid nitrogen. Purity and quantity of every magnetically sorted T cell population were checked by analytical flow cytometry. From each sorted fraction, genomic DNA was isolated and quantified by UV absorbance on a Nanodrop 2000c.

Material: naive CD8+ T cells from PBMCs. The sample's cell subset or site label, decoded: CD45RA+CCR7+. The receptor's source is a man in his late teens or twenties in good health. Some clones in this sample may be carry-over from other donors' samples. The rearranged chain carries TRBV5-8 and TRBJ2-7, with the identity of the D gene unclear. The DNA is as follows: TGTGCCAGCAGCCCCCGTGGGGACTCCTACGAGCAGTACTTC. Protein translation: CASSPRGDSYEQYF.